This passage covers 8 T cell receptor beta chains from one sample sequenced in a study of blood T cell repertoires in COVID-19. Some clones are missing from TCRdb's copy, which holds only in-frame ones; the method was immunoSEQ multiplex PCR. Of about 140,000 clones listed, around 81% are singletons. The sequencing input was peripheral blood. The receptors stem from a woman aged 50 to 60 with acute or convalescent COVID-19.

CDR3 coding DNA: TGTGCCAGCAGCTTAGTGTTACAGCCGAACACCGGGGAGCTGTTTTTT. It codes for CASSLVLQPNTGELFF. The chain employs TRBV7-2 and TRBJ2-2; D is undetermined. Trimming stripped 1 base from V and 0 bases from J, with 9 bases between. Germline assignment: CDR1 SGHTA and CDR2 FQGNSA. CDR3 length: 16 amino acids.

J is TRBJ1-5 and V is TRBV7-9; D is ambiguous. Germline-derived CDR1 and CDR2 are SEHNR and FQNEAQ (reference sequence). V was cut by 1 base and J by 2 bases, with 6 bases left in between. This CDR3 has 14 amino acids. The CDR3 is CASSLGHGNQPQHF. DNA for the CDR3: TGTGCCAGCAGCTTAGGACACGGCAATCAGCCCCAGCATTTT.

This clone occurred a few times. The V and J genes are TRBV5-1 and TRBJ2-2; 7 bases agree with TRBD2. V lost 0 bases and J lost 7; bases outside the gene matches: 6. The germline gives CDR1 SGHRS, CDR2 YFSETQ. The length of the CDR3 is 15 residues. CDR3 amino acids: CASSLDEGRVGELFF. The DNA of the CDR3 is TGCGCCAGCAGCTTGGATGAGGGGAGGGTCGGGGAGCTGTTTTTT.

The J gene is TRBJ2-7, the V gene TRBV10-3; 8 nucleotides agree with TRBD1. Losses at the gene ends were 6 bases for V and 4 bases for J; bases not matched to a gene: 8. Germline values: CDR1 ENHRY, CDR2 SYGVKD. This CDR3 is built from 14 residues. The DNA of the CDR3 is TGTGCCATCAGCCCCGGGACAGGACCGTACGAGCAGTACTTC. Its protein product is CAISPGTGPYEQYF.

This chain joins TRBV9 and TRBJ2-5, with 9 bases identical to TRBD2. The V gene's germline CDR1 is SGDLS and CDR2 YYNGEE. Trimming removed 4 bases from V and 1 base from J; junction bases left unmatched: 2. CDR3 length: 14 amino acids. CDR3 sequence: CASSFSGSQETQYF. The CDR3 bases are TGTGCCAGCAGCTTTAGCGGGAGCCAAGAGACCCAGTACTTC. The complete variable domain, with remaining parts taken from reference TRBV9 and TRBJ2-5, reads DSGVTQTPKHLITATGQRVTLRCSPRSGDLSVYWYQQSLDQGLQFLIQYYNGEERAKGNILERFSAQQFPDLHSELNLSSLELGDSALYFCASSFSGSQETQYFGPGTRLLVL.

V usage is TRBV27 and J usage is TRBJ1-2; D is ambiguous. CDR1 is MNHEY and CDR2 is SMNVEV in the germline V gene (reference sequence). CDR3 length: 13 residues. Trimming took off 6 bases at V and 8 bases at J, with 16 bases between the two ends. The DNA for the CDR3 is TGTGCCAGCAGCCGGCGGCTATGGGAGGGCTACACCTTC. This encodes CASSRRLWEGYTF.

This clone was observed a handful of times. The chain couples TRBV4-3 to TRBJ1-4, with a weak D call TRBD1 (5 bases). The CDR3 covers 14 residues. The ends were cut back, 4 bases at V and 6 bases at J, with 12 bases in the middle. Germline loops: CDR1 LGHNA, CDR2 YSLEER. In nucleotides, the CDR3 is TGCGCCAGCAGCCGCTGGGGGGTGGATGAAAAACTGTTTTTT. This translates into CASSRWGVDEKLFF.

This chain links TRBV7-6 with TRBJ2-3; 7 bases are shared with TRBD2. V dropped 4 bases and J dropped 6; count of bases not matched to a gene: 7. CDR3 length equals 14 residues. CDR1 is SGHVS and CDR2 is FNYEAQ in the germline V gene. Written as DNA, the CDR3 is TGTGCCAGCAGCTCTTCTACTAGCGCGGATACGCAGTATTTT. Translating it yields CASSSSTSADTQYF.